Given below is one TCR beta chain in context. This sample is drawn from a study of low-dose radiotherapy and immunotherapy resistance in tumors. Across the study: It was every two weeks, one day before radiation and immunotherapy, that intravenous cyclophosphamide 200 mg/m2 was given.

TRAV- and TRBV-specific primers were used for first-strand cDNA, which covered alpha and beta chains. A roughly 19-cycle PCR with a constant-region primer and V-primer adapter amplified TCRs. TCRdb re-derived calls from the reads in MiXCR, one entry per CDR3 protein. The sample lists more than 50,000 distinct CDR3 sequences, about a quarter occurring once. Regarding time point: after trial treatment. Treatment described: LDRT plus nivolumab, ipilimumab, low-dose cyclophosphamide and aspirin (RACIN trial). Each eligible patient had an advanced solid tumor, and these tumors lacked tumor-infiltrating lymphocytes. This TCR was sampled from a male donor with prostate cancer. The input for sequencing was PBMCs, taken after low-dose radiotherapy plus immunotherapy.

CDR3 protein: CASPVGAVGYEQYF. The CDR3 bases are TGTGCCAGCCCTGTGGGGGCAGTGGGATACGAGCAGTACTTC. V is TRBV6-6 and J is TRBJ2-7; maybe TRBD1 (6 bases). Trimming cost V 8 bases and J 4 bases, with 18 bases left between them. This CDR3 comprises 14 residues. From germline, CDR1 is MNHNY and CDR2 SVGAGI (reference sequence).